This entry describes one T cell receptor beta chain. Its antigen is not identified. The repertoire was sequenced with immunoSEQ multiplex PCR; TCRdb's copy has only in-frame clones and lacks some. The sample carries under 6,500 clones, roughly 90% recorded once. This record comes from a study of chemoradiotherapy in HPV16-positive cancers. The CDR3 extends over 15 amino acids. The V end lost 3 bases, the J end lost 3 bases, and 12 bases lay between the germline ends. The germline gives CDR1 MNHNS, CDR2 SASEGT. Study-level points and caveats: Non-HPV-specific T cells did not expand in tumors during treatment, whereas candidate HPV-specific clones and E7-related motifs did.

The source was tumor tissue, collected from a patient who underwent chemoradiotherapy. The sequence was obtained from a human donor with HPV-associated anogenital cancer. V usage is TRBV6-1 and J usage is TRBJ1-5; TRBD1 is a possible D gene (5 bases). The chain's CDR3 is CASSEFWGNNQPQHF. The CDR3 nucleotides are TGTGCCAGCAGTGAGTTTTGGGGGAACAATCAGCCCCAGCATTTT.